This T cell receptor (beta chain) derives from a study of CD8+ T cells in alopecia areata. Points from the study as a whole: Scalp data also include sequences from resident alphabeta T cells of normal skin. Association of baseline CD8+ expansion with response is uncertain owing to one nonresponder.

This clone was seen only a few times. Its antigen is still unknown. TCR sequencing used cDNA made by reverse transcription of extracted RNA. Profiling relied on immunoSEQ multiplex PCR, and the TCRdb table lists in-frame clones only, not all of them. The sample contains some 110,000 clones, roughly 50% of which appear only once. V was cut by 3 bases and J by 5 bases, with 22 bases left in between. CDR1 GTSNPN and CDR2 SVGIG come from the germline V gene (reference sequence). This CDR3 is 16 amino acids long. Noted treatment: oral pan-JAK inhibitor, 5-10 mg twice daily. V usage is TRBV30 and J usage is TRBJ2-5, with D hard to call. The sequence came from a human donor with alopecia areata. Material: CD8+ T cells sorted from blood, obtained at week 4, from a patient treated with tofacitinib. CDR3 DNA sequence: TGTGCCTGGAGCGATCCCTACGCCCAGGTTGAGGAGACCCAGTACTTC. It yields the protein CAWSDPYAQVEETQYF.